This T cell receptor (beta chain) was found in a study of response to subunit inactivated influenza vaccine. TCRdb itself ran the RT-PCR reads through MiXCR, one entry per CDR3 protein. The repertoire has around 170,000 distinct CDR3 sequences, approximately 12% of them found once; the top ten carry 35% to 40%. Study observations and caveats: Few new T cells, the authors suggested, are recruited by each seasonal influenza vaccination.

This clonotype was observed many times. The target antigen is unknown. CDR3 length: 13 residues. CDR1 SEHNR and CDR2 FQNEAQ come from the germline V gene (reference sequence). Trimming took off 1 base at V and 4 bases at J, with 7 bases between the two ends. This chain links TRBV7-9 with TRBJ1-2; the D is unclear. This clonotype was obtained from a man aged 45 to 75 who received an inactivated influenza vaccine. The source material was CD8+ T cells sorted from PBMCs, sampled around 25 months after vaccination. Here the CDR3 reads CASSLDDGYGYTF. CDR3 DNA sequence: TGTGCCAGCAGCTTAGACGACGGCTATGGCTACACCTTC.